This T cell receptor beta chain was recovered during a study of shared clonotypes between healthy human individuals. Profiling relied on immunoSEQ multiplex PCR, and the TCRdb table lists in-frame clones only, not all of them. The table records around 650,000 clones, approximately 96% of them present only once. As defined, naive CD8 cells were CD45RO-negative and positively selected for CCR7, with terminally differentiated effector memory CD45RA+ cells excluded. The CDR3 loop spans 14 amino acids. The trim removed 6 bases at V and 2 bases at J, leaving 2 bases unmatched. The germline gives CDR1 MGHRA, CDR2 YSYEKL.

The gene calls are TRBV4-1 and TRBJ2-2; 8 nucleotides align to TRBD1. The receptor's source is a woman aged 25 to 45 in good health. Sequencing used naive CD8+ T cells sorted from blood. The CDR3 DNA reads TGCGCCAGCAGAGGACAGGGAAACACCGGGGAGCTGTTTTTT. Translating gives CASRGQGNTGELFF.